The next 24 T cell receptor beta chains were all read from a single sample in a study of T cell responses to AZD1222 COVID-19 vaccine. Measured with immunoSEQ multiplex PCR; TCRdb has only the in-frame clones, and not every one. This table holds 96,000 or so clones, around 90% found once. The specimen was peripheral blood, collected on day 0 of AZD1222 vaccination. These receptors were taken from an adult in good health.

In its sample, this clone was seen once. This chain connects TRBV28 to TRBJ1-4; D call uncertain. Germline V gene data show CDR1 as MDHEN and CDR2 as SYDVKM. The CDR3 totals 14 residues. Trimming removed 4 bases from V and 7 bases from J, with 13 bases in between. CDR3 nucleotides: TGTGCCAGCAGTTCCCCCACGGATGGTGAAAAACTGTTTTTT. The encoded protein is CASSSPTDGEKLFF.

The chain couples TRBV4-2 to TRBJ1-1; the match to TRBD1 covers 11 bases. The CDR3 is 18 residues long. Losses at the gene ends were 0 bases for V and 3 bases for J; bases not matched to a gene: 9. CDR1 is LGHNA and CDR2 is YNFKEQ in the germline V gene. Written as DNA, the CDR3 is TGTGCCAGCAGCCAAGAAGGGACAGGGGGGAATGGGGACACTGAAGCTTTCTTT. Amino acid sequence: CASSQEGTGGNGDTEAFF.

This clone has just one count. The gene calls are TRBV28 and TRBJ1-4, with 9 nucleotides matching TRBD1. The CDR3 runs 16 residues. Trimming cost V 3 bases and J 6 bases; bases outside gene matches: 8. Germline loops: CDR1 MDHEN, CDR2 SYDVKM. In DNA form, the CDR3 reads TGTGCCAGCAGTTTCACACAGGGGGCTGCGGATGAAAAACTGTTTTTT. Its translation: CASSFTQGAADEKLFF. Variable domain in full (rest from reference TRBV28 and TRBJ1-4): DVKVTQSSRYLVKRTGEKVFLECVQDMDHENMFWYRQDPGLGLRLIYFSYDVKMKEKGDIPEGYSVSREKKERFSLILESASTNQTSMYLCASSFTQGAADEKLFFGSGTQLSVL.

This clone was seen just once. The chain links TRBV5-6 to TRBJ2-1; 11 nucleotides line up with TRBD2. Unmatched junction bases numbered 2, after V lost 1 base and J lost 5 bases. Germline CDR1 and CDR2: SGHDT and YYEEEE. The CDR3 sequence is 15 residues long. CDR3 amino acids: CASSLWGLADNEQFF. The CDR3 DNA sequence: TGTGCCAGCAGCTTGTGGGGACTAGCGGACAATGAGCAGTTCTTC.

The rearrangement links TRBV28 to TRBJ2-7; a possible D gene is TRBD2 (7 bases). V was pared by 2 bases and J by 1 base, with 12 bases between. This CDR3 region has 15 residues. The germline V gene encodes CDR1 MDHEN and CDR2 SYDVKM. As DNA, the CDR3 is TGTGCCAGCAGTTTAGGGGGGGCAGTATCCTACGAGCAGTACTTC. The encoded protein is CASSLGGAVSYEQYF.

The chain is built from TRBV27 and TRBJ1-5, with 8 bases that match TRBD1. Germline-derived CDR1 and CDR2 are MNHEY and SMNVEV (reference sequence). CDR3 length: 16 residues. V lost 5 bases and J lost 1; bases outside the gene matches: 7. CDR3 nucleotide sequence: TGTGCCAGCAGTCCACGGACAGGGCCAAGCAATCAGCCCCAGCATTTT. Translated, it gives CASSPRTGPSNQPQHF.

J is TRBJ1-4 and V is TRBV7-2, with unresolved D. This CDR3 comprises 14 residues. Trimming took off 4 bases at V and 0 bases at J, with 6 bases between the two ends. Germline values: CDR1 SGHTA, CDR2 FQGNSA. In nucleotides, the CDR3 is TGTGCCAGCAGCTCCCGCACAACTAATGAAAAACTGTTTTTT. Translated: CASSSRTTNEKLFF.

The chain couples TRBV6-1 to TRBJ1-5; D call uncertain. V was pared by 2 bases and J by 5 bases, with 7 bases between. CDR1 and CDR2 from the germline V gene are MNHNS and SASEGT. This CDR3 is 13 amino acids long. The CDR3 loop reads CASSELRHQPQHF. CDR3 in DNA: TGTGCCAGCAGTGAATTAAGGCATCAGCCCCAGCATTTT.

V gene TRBV7-6 combines with J gene TRBJ2-7; 11 bases match TRBD2. Germline V gene data show CDR1 as SGHVS and CDR2 as FNYEAQ. The CDR3 totals 18 residues. Trimming took 5 bases from V and 0 from J; bases not matched to a gene: 12. The CDR3 loop reads CASSQGASGGLSSYEQYF. The CDR3 coding sequence is TGTGCCAGCAGCCAGGGGGCTAGCGGGGGGTTAAGCTCCTACGAGCAGTACTTC.

This clone was observed a single time. This chain uses TRBV15 with TRBJ2-1, with D tentatively TRBD1 (5 bases). Germline V gene lookup returns CDR1 LNHNV and CDR2 YYDKDF (reference sequence). V was pared by 3 bases and J by 7 bases, with 10 bases between. The CDR3 covers 13 residues. Written as DNA, the CDR3 is TGTGCCACCAGCAGGGACATCGGTAATGAGCAGTTCTTC. This gives the protein CATSRDIGNEQFF.

The gene calls are TRBV6-5 and TRBJ2-2; TRBD2 is a possible D gene (6 bases). The germline CDR1 and CDR2 sequences are MNHEY and SVGAGI. The CDR3 loop spans 14 amino acids. With 6 bases removed from V and 1 base from J, the gap between germline ends came to 9 bases. This CDR3 reads CASSGDLNTGELFF. The CDR3 coding sequence is TGTGCCAGCAGCGGGGACTTGAACACCGGGGAGCTGTTTTTT.

This clone was observed a few times. One end of the junction fails to match germline, which may point to a read error. This chain connects TRBV29-1 to TRBJ2-1; the D is unclear. The CDR3 sequence is 11 residues long. The germline V gene encodes CDR1 SQVTM and CDR2 ANQGSEA. This CDR3 reads CSGEKGTEQFF. CDR3 coding DNA: TGCAGCGGTGAAAAGGGAACTGAGCAGTTCTTC.

This chain joins TRBV5-1 and TRBJ2-3; the match to TRBD1 covers 8 bases. The J segment lost 1 base and the V segment lost 2 bases, leaving 3 bases of the junction unmatched. This CDR3 comprises 15 residues. Germline assignment: CDR1 SGHRS and CDR2 YFSETQ. CDR3 sequence: CASSFSGGGTDTQYF. The DNA of the CDR3 is TGCGCCAGCAGCTTCTCAGGGGGCGGCACAGATACGCAGTATTTT.

The V call is TRBV5-4, the J call TRBJ2-1; TRBD2 aligns across 14 bases. The V segment lost 6 bases and the J segment 9 bases; nucleotides outside the gene matches: 14. The CDR3 runs 17 residues. The germline CDR1 and CDR2 sequences are SGHNT and YYREEE (reference sequence). The DNA for the CDR3 is TGTGCCAGCATCCCGACTAGCGGGAGGGTACCGAACAGTGAGCAGTTCTTC. Amino acids: CASIPTSGRVPNSEQFF.

The J gene is TRBJ2-7, the V gene TRBV9; possibly TRBD2 for D (6 bases). V gave up 0 bases and J gave up 3 bases, with 16 bases separating them. CDR1 and CDR2 (germline): SGDLS, YYNGEE. The CDR3 covers 16 residues. The CDR3 protein is CASSVGGTAGRYEQYF. The CDR3 DNA reads as TGTGCCAGCAGCGTAGGGGGGACTGCCGGGCGCTACGAGCAGTACTTC.

The rearrangement uses TRBV28 and TRBJ1-1; D not resolved. From germline, CDR1 is MDHEN and CDR2 SYDVKM. The CDR3 has 14 amino acids. Trimming cost V 1 base and J 8 bases, with 14 bases left between them. The CDR3 DNA is TGTGCCAGCAGTTTATCATGGGCAAATGGGGAAGCTTTCTTT. It encodes CASSLSWANGEAFF.

CDR3 nucleotide sequence: TGTGCCAGCAGCGAGGGACTAGCGGGAGGAATTGAGCAGTTCTTC. It yields the protein CASSEGLAGGIEQFF. The V gene is TRBV6-5, the J gene TRBJ2-1; 15 bases are shared with TRBD2. The CDR3 spans 15 residues. V lost 6 bases to trimming and J lost 9 bases; unmatched junction nucleotides: 6. Germline assignment: CDR1 MNHEY and CDR2 SVGAGI.

The genes are TRBV7-2 and TRBJ2-5; D is uncertain. V was clipped by 3 bases and J by 1 base, with 6 bases between them. CDR1 is SGHTA, CDR2 FQGNSA, per germline. The CDR3 consists of 13 residues. CDR3 residues: CASSFVAQETQYF. For the CDR3, the DNA is TGTGCCAGCAGCTTCGTAGCCCAAGAGACCCAGTACTTC.

The chain is built from TRBV6-5 and TRBJ2-1, with 7 bases fitting TRBD2. The CDR3 loop spans 14 amino acids. Per germline, CDR1 MNHEY and CDR2 SVGAGI. The junction had 9 bases not matched to a gene; V was cut back by 6 bases and J by 7 bases. CDR3 residues: CASRSGTTFNEQFF. CDR3 DNA sequence: TGTGCCAGCAGATCCGGGACTACGTTTAATGAGCAGTTCTTC.

The CDR3 loop is CASRQGASDTQYF. In DNA, the CDR3 is TGTGCCAGCCGCCAGGGGGCCTCAGATACGCAGTATTTT. The rearrangement joins TRBV5-4 to TRBJ2-3; 8 bases are a match to TRBD1. The V and J ends lost 7 bases and 4 bases, in that order; junction bases with no gene match: 5. Germline assignment: CDR1 SGHNT and CDR2 YYREEE (reference sequence). CDR3 size: 13 residues.

The chain has TRBV14 and TRBJ2-3; D is undetermined. CDR3 length: 15 amino acids. Germline assignment: CDR1 SGHDN and CDR2 FVKESK. V gave up 3 bases and J gave up 2 bases, with 12 bases separating them. Here the CDR3 reads CASSHLASYTDTQYF. In nucleotides, the CDR3 is TGTGCCAGCAGCCACCTGGCCTCCTACACAGATACGCAGTATTTT.

The rearrangement uses TRBV30 and TRBJ1-3; D possibly corresponds to TRBD1 (6 bases). Trimming pared 0 bases from V and 4 bases from J, leaving 13 bases between. Germline CDR1 GTSNPN, CDR2 SVGIG (reference sequence). The CDR3 is made up of 15 amino acids. The CDR3: CAWSVKQGIGNTIYF. The CDR3 coding sequence is TGTGCCTGGAGTGTAAAACAGGGAATAGGAAACACCATATATTTT.

The V gene is TRBV7-8, the J gene TRBJ1-5; a weak D match, TRBD1 (5 bases). The V and J ends lost 1 base and 4 bases respectively, with 11 bases between them. The CDR3 length is 15 residues. The germline CDR1 and CDR2 sequences are SGHVS and FQNEAQ. The DNA for the CDR3 is TGTGCCAGCAGCTTAGTATGGGACGGTAATCAGCCCCAGCATTTT. Protein product: CASSLVWDGNQPQHF.

V is TRBV29-1 and J is TRBJ2-5; perhaps TRBD2 as D (7 bases). V was trimmed by 4 bases and J by 5 bases, leaving 11 bases between them. Germline lookup yields CDR1 SQVTM and CDR2 ANQGSEA. CDR3 size: 12 residues. DNA of the CDR3: TGCAGCGTTGCGGGGGGCGCGGAGACCCAGTACTTC. Residues: CSVAGGAETQYF.